This is a list of T cell receptor beta chains from one sample in a study of blood T cell repertoires in COVID-19. Generated by immunoSEQ multiplex PCR, the TCRdb table keeps only in-frame clones and is missing some. The data hold some 270,000 clones, with 80% to 85% observed a single time. The sequencing input was peripheral blood. The receptors were gathered from a middle-aged woman who had recovered from COVID-19. Each CDR3 is given with its conserved first and last residue. D genes are given only for firm matches. The size entry is marked missing in some rows and otherwise reads once, few, many or a size class.

abundance,j_gene,v_gene,d_gene,CDR3nt,CDR3aa
NA,TRBJ1-1,TRBV5-1,NA,TGCGCCAGCAGCTTACGGGGGAACACTGAAGCTTTCTTT,CASSLRGNTEAFF
once,TRBJ1-4,TRBV6-6,TRBD1,TGTGCCAGCAGTATCCTATCCGGGACAGGGGATGAAAAACTGTTTTTT,CASSILSGTGDEKLFF
NA,TRBJ1-5,TRBV4-1,NA,TGCGCCAGCACCGGACTGGACCAGCCCCAGCATTTT,CASTGLDQPQHF
NA,TRBJ2-7,TRBV5-8,NA,TGTGCCAGCAGCTGGGGCCGGTCTGGCTCCTACGAGCAGTACTTC,CASSWGRSGSYEQYF
NA,TRBJ2-1,TRBV9,TRBD2,TGTGCCAGCAGCGTAACTAGCGGAGGGTTGGGTGAGCAGTTCTTC,CASSVTSGGLGEQFF
NA,TRBJ2-7,TRBV2,NA,TGTGCCAGTCAGGTCTCCTTCTCCTACGAGCAGTACTTC,CASQVSFSYEQYF
NA,TRBJ2-7,TRBV19,TRBD1,TGTGCCACTAAGGACAGGGACTACGAGCAGTACTTC,CATKDRDYEQYF
NA,TRBJ2-3,TRBV14,NA,TGTGCCAGCAGCGAAGGACTCCTAGGAGCGGATACGCAGTATTTT,CASSEGLLGADTQYF
NA,TRBJ2-5,TRBV5-1,TRBD2,TGCGCCAGCTCCGTAATGGGGGGGTCCGAAGAGACCCAGTACTTC,CASSVMGGSEETQYF
NA,TRBJ2-1,TRBV6-6,NA,TGTGCCAGCAGTTCCCACAGGGCTGAGCAGTTCTTC,CASSSHRAEQFF
few,TRBJ1-5,TRBV10-3,NA,TGTGCCATCAGTGTTGAGGGCGGTAGCAATCAGCCCCAGCATTTT,CAISVEGGSNQPQHF
NA,TRBJ2-3,TRBV29-1,TRBD1,TGCAGCGTTGAGGGACAGGTCCAAGATACGCAGTATTTT,CSVEGQVQDTQYF
NA,TRBJ2-2,TRBV27,TRBD1,TGTGCCAGCAGCATAGGGGGCGCCCCCGGGGAGCTGTTTTTT,CASSIGGAPGELFF
NA,TRBJ2-7,TRBV4-1,NA,TGCGCCAGCAGCCTCGCTAGGGGGGGGAGCTACGAGCAGTACTTC,CASSLARGGSYEQYF
NA,TRBJ2-3,TRBV10-3,NA,TGTGCCATCAGTGATCGACAGGATGCCACAGATACGCAGTATTTT,CAISDRQDATDTQYF
NA,TRBJ2-3,TRBV9,TRBD1,TGTGCCAGCAGCGTAGCTGTGACAGGGGATCGAGATACGCAGTATTTT,CASSVAVTGDRDTQYF
NA,TRBJ1-2,TRBV19,TRBD1,TGTGCCAGTAGTGCCCTTGACAGGGCCCGCGGCTACACCTTC,CASSALDRARGYTF
once,TRBJ2-3,TRBV30,NA,TGTGCCTTCGGGCCCCGGGGGTATTTT,CAFGPRGYF
few,TRBJ1-2,TRBV5-1,NA,TGCGCCAGCAGCGCACCCGAGGGGGTTAACTATGGCTACACCTTC,CASSAPEGVNYGYTF
NA,TRBJ2-2,TRBV24-1,TRBD1,TGTGCCACCAGTGATTTGTGGACAGGGGACACCGGGGAGCTGTTTTTT,CATSDLWTGDTGELFF
NA,TRBJ2-5,TRBV6-6,NA,TGTGCCAGCAGTCCTCGAGGGGGAACAGTAGTCCAAGAGACCCAGTACTTC,CASSPRGGTVVQETQYF
NA,TRBJ1-4,TRBV5-1,NA,TGCGCCAGCAGCTTGGTCGGGACTACTAATGAAAAACTGTTTTTT,CASSLVGTTNEKLFF
once,TRBJ2-7,TRBV3-1/TRBV3-2,TRBD2,TGTGCCAGCAGCCAAGTGGGCGGGGGGACCTACGAGCAGTACTTC,CASSQVGGGTYEQYF
NA,TRBJ2-1,TRBV5-1,TRBD2,TGCGCCAGCGGTCCGATTACAGCGGGGGCGGACAATGAGCAGTTCTTC,CASGPITAGADNEQFF
NA,TRBJ1-3,TRBV18,NA,TGTGCCAGCTCACCCAGGGTCGGCGCTGGAAACACCATATATTTT,CASSPRVGAGNTIYF
NA,TRBJ1-2,TRBV7-9,NA,TGTGCCAGCAGCCCGTCGTCTGAGTATGGCTACACCTTC,CASSPSSEYGYTF
NA,TRBJ1-5,TRBV15,NA,TGTGCCACCAGCAGAGGATTGGGGGGTGGGAGGCAGCCCCAGCATTTT,CATSRGLGGGRQPQHF
NA,TRBJ1-2,TRBV5-8,NA,TGTGCCAGCAGTCAGTTAACTAACTATGGCTACACCTTC,CASSQLTNYGYTF
NA,TRBJ1-3,TRBV11-3,NA,TGTGCCAGCAGCGATCGGCGGGGGTCTGGAAACACCATATATTTT,CASSDRRGSGNTIYF
NA,TRBJ2-1,TRBV29-1,TRBD2,TGCAGCGTTGACGGGGGGGCCTACAATGAGCAGTTCTTC,CSVDGGAYNEQFF
NA,TRBJ2-7,TRBV29-1,NA,TGCAGCGTTAACACTCAGGGTTCCGAGCAGTACTTC,CSVNTQGSEQYF
NA,TRBJ2-7,TRBV28,TRBD1,TGTGCCAGCAGAAAAAAGACAGGGGGGCGCTACGAGCAGTACTTC,CASRKKTGGRYEQYF
NA,TRBJ2-2,TRBV2,TRBD1,TGTGCCAGCAGGGACAGGGGTGGCAGCACCGGGGAGCTGTTTTTT,CASRDRGGSTGELFF
NA,TRBJ1-2,TRBV18,NA,TGTGCCAGCTCACCACCGGGGGCGGACCTCCCTGGCTACACCTTC,CASSPPGADLPGYTF
NA,TRBJ2-1,TRBV28,NA,TGTGCCAGCGATGACCCCCGGGGGTCCTACAATGAGCAGTTCTTC,CASDDPRGSYNEQFF
NA,TRBJ1-5,TRBV29-1,TRBD1,TGCAGCTTTGGGGACAGGGTGAATCAGCCCCAGCATTTT,CSFGDRVNQPQHF
once,TRBJ2-5,TRBV28,NA,TGTGCCAGCAGTTTAAGCGTGACTAGGGCGACCCAGTACTTC,CASSLSVTRATQYF
NA,TRBJ2-2,TRBV5-1,NA,TGCGCCAGCAGCTTGGTAGAGGGGAACACCGGGGAGCTGTTTTTT,CASSLVEGNTGELFF
NA,TRBJ2-6,TRBV7-9,TRBD2,TGTGCCAGCAGCCGGGAGGGGCCCTCTGGGGCCAACGTCCTGACTTTC,CASSREGPSGANVLTF
NA,TRBJ2-2,TRBV24-1,NA,TGTGCCACCAGTGATTGGCCCGAGAACACCGGGGAGCTGTTTTTT,CATSDWPENTGELFF
NA,TRBJ1-2,TRBV28,NA,TGTGCCAGCAGTGACCAGCAGGGCTATGGCTACACCTTC,CASSDQQGYGYTF
NA,TRBJ2-7,TRBV6-5,NA,TGTGCCAGCGGAGGGGCCTACGAGCAGTACTTC,CASGGAYEQYF
NA,TRBJ1-1,TRBV12-3/TRBV12-4,NA,TGTGCCAGCACACGGGGAAACACTGAAGCTTTCTTT,CASTRGNTEAFF
few,TRBJ1-6,TRBV7-9,NA,TGTGCCAGCAGCTTAGCGAACGGTTATAATTCACCCCTCCACTTT,CASSLANGYNSPLHF
NA,TRBJ1-2,TRBV6-5,NA,TGTGCCAGCAGTCCTGGACAAGATAACTATGGCTACACCTTC,CASSPGQDNYGYTF
NA,TRBJ2-2,TRBV7-8,TRBD2,TGTGCCAGCAGCCCGACTAGCGGAAAAACCGGGGAGCTGTTTTTT,CASSPTSGKTGELFF
NA,TRBJ1-4,TRBV19,TRBD1,TGTGCCAGTAGTATACAGGGGGCTGCTGAAAAACTGTTTTTT,CASSIQGAAEKLFF
NA,TRBJ1-2,TRBV4-2,NA,TGTGCCAGCAGCATAGACAGGAAGAGTACTCTAAACTATGGCTACACCTTC,CASSIDRKSTLNYGYTF
NA,TRBJ1-3,TRBV7-9,NA,TGTGCCAGCAGCCCAGGCCAAGATGGAAACACCATATATTTT,CASSPGQDGNTIYF
NA,TRBJ2-1,TRBV27,TRBD2,TGTGCCAGCAGTTTCCAGGCTAGCGGGACCTACAATGAGCAGTTCTTC,CASSFQASGTYNEQFF
NA,TRBJ2-3,TRBV19,NA,TGTGCCAGTAGTACATACTACACCAGCACAGATACGCAGTATTTT,CASSTYYTSTDTQYF
NA,TRBJ2-3,TRBV24-1,TRBD2,TGTGCCACCAGTGATTTCGGGGGGAAGGCAGATACGCAGTATTTT,CATSDFGGKADTQYF
few,TRBJ2-5,TRBV4-1,TRBD2,TGCGCCAGCAGCCCGACTAGCGGGGGGGAGACCCAGTACTTC,CASSPTSGGETQYF
once,TRBJ2-5,TRBV19,NA,TGTGCCAGTAGCGTTGGACAGAGGCAAGAGACCCAGTACTTC,CASSVGQRQETQYF